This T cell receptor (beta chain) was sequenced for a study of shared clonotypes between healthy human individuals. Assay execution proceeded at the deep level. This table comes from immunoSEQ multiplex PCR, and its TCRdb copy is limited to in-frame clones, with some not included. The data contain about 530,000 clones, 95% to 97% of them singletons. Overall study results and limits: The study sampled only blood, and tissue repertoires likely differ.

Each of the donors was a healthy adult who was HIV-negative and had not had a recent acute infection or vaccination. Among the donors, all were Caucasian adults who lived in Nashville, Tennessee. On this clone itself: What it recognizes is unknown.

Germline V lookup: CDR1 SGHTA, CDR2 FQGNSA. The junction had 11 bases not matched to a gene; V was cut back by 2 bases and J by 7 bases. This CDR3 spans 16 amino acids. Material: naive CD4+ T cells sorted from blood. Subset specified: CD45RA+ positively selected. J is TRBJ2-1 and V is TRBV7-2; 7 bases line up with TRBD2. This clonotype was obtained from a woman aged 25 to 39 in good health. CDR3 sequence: CASSLHAAGVGNEQFF. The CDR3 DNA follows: TGTGCCAGCAGCTTACACGCCGCGGGAGTAGGAAATGAGCAGTTCTTC.